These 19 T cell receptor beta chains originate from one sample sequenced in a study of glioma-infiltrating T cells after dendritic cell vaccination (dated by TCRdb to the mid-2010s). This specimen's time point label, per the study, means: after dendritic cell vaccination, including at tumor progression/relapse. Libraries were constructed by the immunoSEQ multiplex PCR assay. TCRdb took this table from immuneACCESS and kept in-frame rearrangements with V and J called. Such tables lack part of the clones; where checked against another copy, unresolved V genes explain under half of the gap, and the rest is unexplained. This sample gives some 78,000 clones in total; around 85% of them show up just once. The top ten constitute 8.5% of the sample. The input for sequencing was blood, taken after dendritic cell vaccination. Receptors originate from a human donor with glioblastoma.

The CDR3 DNA is TGTGCCACCGGACAGGGGGAAAACATTCAGTACTTC. This translates into CATGQGENIQYF. The genes are TRBV2 and TRBJ2-4; 10 positions match TRBD1. Trimming removed 10 bases from V and 5 bases from J; junction bases left unmatched: 2. Germline loops: CDR1 SNHLY, CDR2 FYNNEI. This CDR3 region has 12 residues.

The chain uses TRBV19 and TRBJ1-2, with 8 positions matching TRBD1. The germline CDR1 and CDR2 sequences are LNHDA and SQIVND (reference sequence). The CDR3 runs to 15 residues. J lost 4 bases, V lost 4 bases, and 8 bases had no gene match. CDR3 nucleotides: TGTGCCAGTAGTACTGGGGACAGGTATCTCTATGGCTACACCTTC. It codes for CASSTGDRYLYGYTF.

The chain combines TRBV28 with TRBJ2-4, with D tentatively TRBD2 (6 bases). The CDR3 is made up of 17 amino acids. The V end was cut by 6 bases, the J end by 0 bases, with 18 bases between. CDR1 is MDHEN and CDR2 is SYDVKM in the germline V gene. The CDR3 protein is CASSPSGGELAKNIQYF. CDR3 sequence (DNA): TGTGCCAGCAGCCCCTCCGGGGGTGAACTAGCCAAAAACATTCAGTACTTC.

The CDR3 coding sequence is TGTGCCAGCAGCGAACAGGGGGCTAATGAAAAACTGTTTTTT. Its protein product is CASSEQGANEKLFF. V gene TRBV9 combines with J gene TRBJ1-4; TRBD1 matches at 8 bases. The V segment lost 3 bases and the J segment 3 bases; nucleotides outside the gene matches: 1. The length of the CDR3 is 14 residues. From germline, CDR1 is SGDLS and CDR2 YYNGEE.

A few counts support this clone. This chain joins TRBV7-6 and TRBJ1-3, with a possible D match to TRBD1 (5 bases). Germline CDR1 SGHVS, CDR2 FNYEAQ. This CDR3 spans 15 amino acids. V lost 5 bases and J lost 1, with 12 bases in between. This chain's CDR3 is CASSRDSLSGNTIYF. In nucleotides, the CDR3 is TGTGCCAGCAGCCGAGACAGCTTATCTGGAAACACCATATATTTT.

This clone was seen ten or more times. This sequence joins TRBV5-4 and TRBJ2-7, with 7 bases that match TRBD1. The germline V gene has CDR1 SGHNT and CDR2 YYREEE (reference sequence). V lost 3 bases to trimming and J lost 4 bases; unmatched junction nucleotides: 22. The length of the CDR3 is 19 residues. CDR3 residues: CASSSVLIGTDPNYYEQYF. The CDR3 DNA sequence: TGTGCCAGCAGCTCTGTACTCATCGGGACAGACCCTAACTATTACGAGCAGTACTTC. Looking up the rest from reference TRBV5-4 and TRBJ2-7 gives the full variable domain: ETGVTQSPTHLIKTRGQQVTLRCSSQSGHNTVSWYQQALGQGPQFIFQYYREEENGRGNFPPRFSGLQFPNYSSELNVNALELDDSALYLCASSSVLIGTDPNYYEQYFGPGTRLTVT.

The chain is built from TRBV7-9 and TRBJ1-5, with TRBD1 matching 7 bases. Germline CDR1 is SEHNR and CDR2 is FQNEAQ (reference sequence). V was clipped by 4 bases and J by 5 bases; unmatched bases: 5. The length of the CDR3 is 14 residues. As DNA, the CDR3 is TGTGCCAGCAGCTCCGGGACAGACTATCAGCCCCAGCATTTT. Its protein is CASSSGTDYQPQHF.

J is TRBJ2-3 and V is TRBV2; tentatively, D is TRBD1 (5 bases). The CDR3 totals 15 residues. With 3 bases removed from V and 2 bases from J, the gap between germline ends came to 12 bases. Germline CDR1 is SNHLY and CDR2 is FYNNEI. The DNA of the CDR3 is TGTGCCAGCAGTGATCCCCCAGGGATCACAGATACGCAGTATTTT. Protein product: CASSDPPGITDTQYF.

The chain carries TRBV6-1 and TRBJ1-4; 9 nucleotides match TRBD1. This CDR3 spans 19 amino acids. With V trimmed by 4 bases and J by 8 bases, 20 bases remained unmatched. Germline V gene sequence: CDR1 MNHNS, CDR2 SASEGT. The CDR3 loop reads CASSAHGAHRGLGVEKLFF. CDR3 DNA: TGTGCCAGCAGTGCCCATGGGGCACACAGGGGGCTAGGTGTGGAAAAACTGTTTTTT.

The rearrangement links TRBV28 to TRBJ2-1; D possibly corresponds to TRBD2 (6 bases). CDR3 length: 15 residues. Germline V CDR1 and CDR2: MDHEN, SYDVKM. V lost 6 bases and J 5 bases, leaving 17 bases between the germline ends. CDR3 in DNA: TGTGCCAGCAGCCTCTGGCGGGGAGCAGACAATGAGCAGTTCTTC. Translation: CASSLWRGADNEQFF.

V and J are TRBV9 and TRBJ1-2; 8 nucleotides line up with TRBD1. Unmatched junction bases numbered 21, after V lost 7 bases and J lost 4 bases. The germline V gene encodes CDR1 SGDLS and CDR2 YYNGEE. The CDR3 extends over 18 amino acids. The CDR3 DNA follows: TGTGCCAGCCGCGATGGGACAGGACCCCCTACCTATCCCTATGGCTACACCTTC. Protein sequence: CASRDGTGPPTYPYGYTF.

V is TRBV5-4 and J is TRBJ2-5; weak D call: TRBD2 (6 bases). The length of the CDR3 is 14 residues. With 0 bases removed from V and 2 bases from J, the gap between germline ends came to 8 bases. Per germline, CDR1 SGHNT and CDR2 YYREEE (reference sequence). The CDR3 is CASSLEGLQETQYF. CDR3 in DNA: TGTGCCAGCAGCTTGGAGGGACTTCAAGAGACCCAGTACTTC.

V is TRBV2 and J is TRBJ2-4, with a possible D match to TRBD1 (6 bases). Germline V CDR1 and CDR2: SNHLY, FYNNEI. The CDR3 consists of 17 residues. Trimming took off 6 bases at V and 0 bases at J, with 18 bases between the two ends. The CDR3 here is CASRQQGSPLAKNIQYF. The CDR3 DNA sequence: TGTGCCAGCAGGCAGCAGGGGTCCCCCCTAGCCAAAAACATTCAGTACTTC.

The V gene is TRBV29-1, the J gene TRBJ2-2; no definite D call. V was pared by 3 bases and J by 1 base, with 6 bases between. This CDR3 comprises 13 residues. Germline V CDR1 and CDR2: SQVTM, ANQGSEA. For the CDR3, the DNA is TGCAGCGTTGACCGACAGAACACCGGGGAGCTGTTTTTT. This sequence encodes CSVDRQNTGELFF.

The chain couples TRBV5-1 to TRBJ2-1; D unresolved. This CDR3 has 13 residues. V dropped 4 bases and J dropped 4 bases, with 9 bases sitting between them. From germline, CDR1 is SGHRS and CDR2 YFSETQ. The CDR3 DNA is TGCGCCAGCAGCCACGACTTGTACAATGAGCAGTTCTTC. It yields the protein CASSHDLYNEQFF.

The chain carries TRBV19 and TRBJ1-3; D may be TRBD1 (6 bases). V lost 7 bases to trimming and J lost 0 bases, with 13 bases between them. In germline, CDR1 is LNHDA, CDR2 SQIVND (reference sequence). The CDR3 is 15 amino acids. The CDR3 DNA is TGTGCCAGTACTTGGGACACCAGCTCTGGAAACACCATATATTTT. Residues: CASTWDTSSGNTIYF.

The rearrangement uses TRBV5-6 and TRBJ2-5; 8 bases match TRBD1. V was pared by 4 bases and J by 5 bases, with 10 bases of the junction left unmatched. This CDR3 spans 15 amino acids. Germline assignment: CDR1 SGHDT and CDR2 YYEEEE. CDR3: CASSARQGSDETQYF. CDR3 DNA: TGTGCCAGCAGCGCAAGACAGGGGAGCGACGAGACCCAGTACTTC.

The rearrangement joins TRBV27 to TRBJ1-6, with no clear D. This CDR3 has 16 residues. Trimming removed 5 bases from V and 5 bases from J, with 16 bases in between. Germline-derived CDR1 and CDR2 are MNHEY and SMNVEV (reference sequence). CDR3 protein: CASSLSTTSNNSPLHF. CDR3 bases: TGTGCCAGCAGTCTGTCCACGACAAGTAATAATTCACCCCTCCACTTT.

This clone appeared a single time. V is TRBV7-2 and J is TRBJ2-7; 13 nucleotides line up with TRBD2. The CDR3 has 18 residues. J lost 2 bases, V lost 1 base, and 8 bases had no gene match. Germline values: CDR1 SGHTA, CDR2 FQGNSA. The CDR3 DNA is TGTGCCAGCAGCTTAGTAGGGGGACTAGCGGGACCCACCTACGAGCAGTACTTC. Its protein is CASSLVGGLAGPTYEQYF.